The 19 T cell receptor beta chains presented below share a single source sample, sequenced in a study of early T cells in non-severe SARS-CoV-2 infection. TCRdb analysed the 5' RACE reads with MiXCR anew, one entry per CDR3 protein. The sample records about 80,000 distinct CDR3 sequences, about an eighth being singletons. Material: whole blood. These receptor sequences come from an adult who was a healthcare worker with PCR-confirmed SARS-CoV-2 infection or an uninfected control (not recorded which).

This clonotype was counted only a few times. The chain links TRBV20-1 to TRBJ2-1, with a tentative D call TRBD2 (6 bases). The germline CDR1 and CDR2 sequences are DFQATT and SNEGSKA (reference sequence). With 4 bases removed from V and 3 bases from J, the gap between germline ends came to 10 bases. The length of the CDR3 is 13 residues. CDR3 in amino acids: CSATLADYNEQFF. The DNA for the CDR3 is TGCAGTGCTACACTAGCAGACTACAATGAGCAGTTCTTC.

The sample holds a few counts of this clonotype. V usage is TRBV30 and J usage is TRBJ1-2; possible D gene TRBD1, 6 bases. Germline assignment: CDR1 GTSNPN and CDR2 SVGIG (reference sequence). The CDR3 consists of 13 residues. The ends were cut back, 5 bases at V and 0 bases at J, with 10 bases in the middle. The CDR3 sequence: CAWAGAANYGYTF. CDR3 nucleotide sequence: TGTGCCTGGGCGGGGGCGGCTAACTATGGCTACACCTTC. The full variable domain, completed using reference TRBV30 and TRBJ1-2, is SQTIHQWPATLVQPVGSPLSLECTVEGTSNPNLYWYRQAAGRGLQLLFYSVGIGQISSEVPQNLSASRPQDRQFILSSKKLLLSDSGFYLCAWAGAANYGYTFGSGTRLTVV.

Many counts were recorded for this clonotype. The V gene is TRBV11-2, the J gene TRBJ1-1; D gene ambiguous. Germline-derived CDR1 and CDR2 are SGHAT and FQNNGV. This CDR3 is 15 amino acids long. Trimming cost V 1 base and J 5 bases, with 14 bases left between them. CDR3 DNA sequence: TGTGCCAGCAGCTTAGTCACGATGGGTTATACTGAAGCTTTCTTT. It yields the protein CASSLVTMGYTEAFF.

J is TRBJ1-2 and V is TRBV5-1, with D unclear. The germline CDR1 and CDR2 sequences are SGHRS and YFSETQ. CDR3 size: 13 residues. V lost 1 base and J lost 1, with 5 bases in between. The CDR3 spells CASSLPDNYGYTF. The CDR3 bases are TGCGCCAGCAGCTTGCCCGATAACTATGGCTACACCTTC. Supplemented by reference TRBV5-1 and TRBJ1-2, the full variable domain reads KAGVTQTPRYLIKTRGQQVTLSCSPISGHRSVSWYQQTPGQGLQFLFEYFSETQRNKGNFPGRFSGRQFSNSRSEMNVSTLELGDSALYLCASSLPDNYGYTFGSGTRLTVV.

Ten or more counts support this clonotype. The chain couples TRBV15 to TRBJ2-1, with TRBD1 as a possible D gene (5 bases). The CDR3 covers 18 residues. Germline V lookup: CDR1 LNHNV, CDR2 YYDKDF (reference sequence). V lost 0 bases to trimming and J lost 9 bases, with 24 bases between them. The CDR3 region is CATSRDLVASDRGGEQFF. CDR3 coding DNA: TGTGCCACCAGCAGAGATCTTGTCGCGTCCGACAGAGGCGGTGAGCAGTTCTTC.

The chain is built from TRBV20-1 and TRBJ2-2, with D unclear. The germline V gene has CDR1 DFQATT and CDR2 SNEGSKA (reference sequence). Trimming removed 4 bases from V and 2 bases from J, with 14 bases in between. The CDR3 length is 15 residues. The CDR3 reads CSAIPAAQNTGELFF. CDR3 nucleotide sequence: TGCAGTGCTATCCCCGCAGCTCAAAACACCGGGGAGCTGTTTTTT.

This clonotype came up many times. For the CDR3, the DNA is TGTGCCAGCTCACGCAGTCAAGCTAGCGGGGGGGCTCTCGAGCAGTACTTC. Protein sequence: CASSRSQASGGALEQYF. V gene TRBV18 combines with J gene TRBJ2-7, with TRBD2 matching over 12 bases. CDR1 and CDR2 (germline): KGHSH, LQKENI. The CDR3 is 17 amino acids. J was trimmed by 6 bases and V by 4 bases; bases with no gene match: 13.

Ten or more counts support this clonotype. The gene calls are TRBV5-1 and TRBJ2-3, with 7 bases aligning to TRBD2. V was pared by 0 bases and J by 4 bases, with 5 bases of the junction left unmatched. CDR3 length: 15 residues. CDR1 and CDR2 from the germline V gene are SGHRS and YFSETQ. The CDR3 loop reads CASSLAAGRADTQYF. CDR3 coding DNA: TGCGCCAGCAGCTTGGCAGCGGGACGGGCAGATACGCAGTATTTT.

At least ten counts were recorded for this clonotype. The genes are TRBV3-1 and TRBJ1-6; 7 bases match TRBD1. This CDR3 contains 18 residues. V gave up 7 bases and J gave up 8 bases; unmatched junction bases: 20. Germline values: CDR1 LGHDT, CDR2 YNNKEL (reference sequence). The CDR3 DNA is TGTGCCAGCACCCGACGCCCGACTAAGACAGGGTTTCATTCACCCCTCCACTTT. Translation: CASTRRPTKTGFHSPLHF. The whole variable domain, remainder taken from reference TRBV3-1 and TRBJ1-6, is DTAVSQTPKYLVTQMGNDKSIKCEQNLGHDTMYWYKQDSKKFLKIMFSYNNKELIINETVPNRFSPKSPDKAHLNLHINSLELGDSAVYFCASTRRPTKTGFHSPLHFGNGTRLTVT.

This clonotype appeared a few times. The chain has TRBV11-2 and TRBJ1-3; no firm D call. The CDR3 sequence is 15 residues long. Trimming removed 2 bases at V and 2 bases at J, with 10 bases between. Germline CDR1 reads SGHAT; CDR2 reads FQNNGV. CDR3 in DNA: TGTGCCAGCAGCTTATCAACACCAGCTGGAAACACCATATATTTT. This sequence encodes CASSLSTPAGNTIYF.

The rearrangement links TRBV10-2 to TRBJ2-7; D gene uncertain. In germline, CDR1 is WSHSY, CDR2 SAAADI. Trimming cost V 3 bases and J 5 bases, with 17 bases left between them. This CDR3 has 15 residues. CDR3 bases: TGCGCCAGCAGTGATAGAGATAGATTAGTCGACGAGCAGTACTTC. The encoded protein is CASSDRDRLVDEQYF.

This clonotype was counted a few times. This chain connects TRBV7-9 to TRBJ2-7, with D maybe TRBD1 (6 bases). Germline-derived CDR1 and CDR2 are SEHNR and FQNEAQ (reference sequence). The CDR3 consists of 13 residues. V lost 5 bases, J lost 5 bases, and 13 bases lay in between. The CDR3 protein is CASSPGDIHEQYF. The CDR3 nucleotides read TGTGCCAGCAGCCCTGGGGACATTCACGAGCAGTACTTC.

This clonotype was found many times. The V and J genes are TRBV13 and TRBJ2-1; 10 positions agree with TRBD2. There are 16 residues in the CDR3. V dropped 2 bases and J dropped 4; count of bases not matched to a gene: 5. From germline, CDR1 is PRHDT and CDR2 FYEKMQ (reference sequence). The CDR3 DNA is TGTGCCAGCAGCTTACGCACTAGCGGGGCATACAATGAGCAGTTCTTC. This encodes CASSLRTSGAYNEQFF.

This clonotype has at least ten counts. V is TRBV7-6 and J is TRBJ2-7; 12 bases align to TRBD2. V lost 1 base to trimming and J lost 2 bases; unmatched junction nucleotides: 6. The CDR3 covers 17 residues. Germline loops: CDR1 SGHVS, CDR2 FNYEAQ. Written as DNA, the CDR3 is TGTGCCAGCAGCTTAGGTCTAGCGGGGGGGTTTCCCTACGAGCAGTACTTC. Translation gives CASSLGLAGGFPYEQYF. The complete variable domain, with remaining parts taken from reference TRBV7-6 and TRBJ2-7, reads GAGVSQSPRYKVTKRGQDVALRCDPISGHVSLYWYRQALGQGPEFLTYFNYEAQQDKSGLPNDRFSAERPEGSISTLTIQRTEQRDSAMYRCASSLGLAGGFPYEQYFGPGTRLTVT.

The chain employs TRBV5-1 and TRBJ2-1, with TRBD1 matching 7 bases. This CDR3 is built from 12 residues. Germline assignment: CDR1 SGHRS and CDR2 YFSETQ. The J segment lost 9 bases and the V segment lost 2 bases, leaving 2 bases of the junction unmatched. The CDR3 protein is CASSFDRAEQFF. Here the CDR3 DNA reads TGCGCCAGCAGCTTCGACAGGGCTGAGCAGTTCTTC.

The sample holds a few counts of this clonotype. The chain is built from TRBV12-3 or TRBV12-4 and TRBJ2-5; no definite D call. The V end lost 1 base, the J end lost 1 base, and 10 bases lay between the germline ends. The CDR3 is 15 amino acids. In DNA, the CDR3 is TGTGCCAGCAGTTTAGGCCCTGGCCTCCAAGAGACCCAGTACTTC. Translating gives CASSLGPGLQETQYF.

With regard to this clonotype: This sequence may be a read error, since a much larger clone differs from it by one base. This chain's CDR3 is CSVERQGIPYEQYF. Here the CDR3 DNA reads TGCAGCGTAGAGAGACAGGGGATCCCCTACGAGCAGTACTTC. This chain joins TRBV29-1 and TRBJ2-7, with TRBD1 identical over 8 bases. Germline values: CDR1 SQVTM, CDR2 ANQGSEA. Losses at the gene ends were 6 bases for V and 2 bases for J; bases not matched to a gene: 9. This CDR3 comprises 14 residues.

The sample holds many counts of this clonotype. The J gene is TRBJ2-2, the V gene TRBV11-2, with D unresolved. Between the trimmed V and J ends, which lost 1 base and 4 bases, there was a span of 7 bases. Germline CDR1 reads SGHAT; CDR2 reads FQNNGV. CDR3 length: 14 residues. CDR3 sequence (DNA): TGTGCCAGCAGCTTAGTAGTGGGCACCGGGGAGCTGTTTTTT. It is translated as CASSLVVGTGELFF.

A few counts support this clonotype. The chain couples TRBV7-8 to TRBJ2-6, with unresolved D. This CDR3 spans 18 amino acids. In germline, CDR1 is SGHVS, CDR2 FQNEAQ. Trimming removed 1 base at V and 0 bases at J, with 13 bases between. The CDR3 DNA reads as TGTGCCAGCAGCTTAGTAAGGATCCCCTTCTCTGGGGCCAACGTCCTGACTTTC. Its translation: CASSLVRIPFSGANVLTF. The full variable domain, in which reference TRBV7-8 and TRBJ2-6 provide the parts outside the CDR3, is GAGVSQSPRYKVAKRGQDVALRCDPISGHVSLFWYQQALGQGPEFLTYFQNEAQLDKSGLPSDRFFAERPEGSVSTLKIQRTQQEDSAVYLCASSLVRIPFSGANVLTFGAGSRLTVL.